This T cell receptor (beta chain) comes out of a study of CD8+CD57+ T cells in acquired aplastic anemia. Study summary: Recorded DNA amounts for sorted CD4+ and CD8+ cells had an average of roughly 3.4 ug. The study, taken as a whole, reports: Sharing between patients and controls was observed for around 27 CD8+ CDR3 sequences. Patients and healthy controls showed no significant CD8+ Simpson's diversity difference.

A word on this clonotype: Its antigen is undetermined.

The study profiled TCR beta VDJ and CDR3 using genomic DNA as template. TCRdb reanalysed the reads using MiXCR and keeps one entry per CDR3 protein. The sample has 40,000 to 50,000 distinct CDR3 sequences, over 60% seen once; the top ten hold approximately 34%. The germline CDR1 and CDR2 sequences are DFQATT and SNEGSKA (reference sequence). V lost 2 bases and J 6 bases, leaving 12 bases between the germline ends. The CDR3 has 13 amino acids. Source material: sorted CD4+, CD8+, or CD8+CD57+ T cells (not recorded which) from PBMCs. The origin of this receptor is a human donor in good health, serving as a control. The V and J genes are TRBV20-1 and TRBJ2-3; no definite D call. The CDR3 sequence is CSARSTTYDTQYF. The CDR3 region has the DNA TGCAGTGCTAGATCTACTACCTACGATACGCAGTATTTT.